The rows below give T cell receptor beta chains drawn from one sample of a study of blood T cell repertoires in COVID-19. Profiled with immunoSEQ multiplex PCR; TCRdb holds only in-frame clones, not every one. The table lists 130,000 or so clones, 86% of them singletons. The sequencing input was peripheral blood. These receptors all stem from a woman aged 65 to 85 with COVID-19, enrolled during active disease. CDR3s include the opening cysteine and the closing phenylalanine or tryptophan. A D gene is named only where the DNA matches it firmly. A clone size is listed for some rows: how often the clone was seen (once, few, many), or a class if it is expanded.

.	TRBV18	.	TRBJ1-2	TGTGCCAGCTCACCACCTACGGGCAGGGTAGACTATGGCTACACCTTC	CASSPPTGRVDYGYTF
.	TRBV16	once	TRBJ1-4	TGTGCCAGCAGCCATCGGACAGCAACTAATGAAAAACTGTTTTTT	CASSHRTATNEKLFF
.	TRBV14	.	TRBJ1-2	TGTGCCAGCAGCCACCCTTCGGCCGGAGACTATGGCTACACCTTC	CASSHPSAGDYGYTF
.	TRBV7-2	once	TRBJ2-7	TGTGCCAGCAGCCCGGACATTTCCTACGAGCAGTACTTC	CASSPDISYEQYF
.	TRBV9	once	TRBJ2-3	TGTGCCAGCAGCGTAGCGGACTACGGGGCAGATACGCAGTATTTT	CASSVADYGADTQYF
.	TRBV7-9	few	TRBJ1-6	TGTGCCAGCAGCCTAAGCGGGGTGGCACCCCTCCACTTT	CASSLSGVAPLHF
.	TRBV18	.	TRBJ2-1	TGTGCCAGCTCACCCCCCGTCGGAGGGGGGGAGTTAAATGAGCAGTTCTTC	CASSPPVGGGELNEQFF
.	TRBV13	.	TRBJ1-5	TGTGCCAGCAGCATCTTCCAGGGGAGCCCCCAGCATTTT	CASSIFQGSPQHF
.	TRBV4-2	.	TRBJ1-4	TGTGCCAGCAGCGGCAGGGGTCGTGATGAAAAACTGTTTTTT	CASSGRGRDEKLFF
.	TRBV19	.	TRBJ2-7	TGTGCCAGTAGTCCGCGGGTGGACTACGAGCAGTACTTC	CASSPRVDYEQYF
.	TRBV4-1	.	TRBJ2-5	TGCGCCAGCAGCCAAGTAGCTGCGGGGTCTCCTCTTGGGACCCAGTACTTC	CASSQVAAGSPLGTQYF
TRBD1	TRBV5-5	.	TRBJ1-1	TGTGCCAGCAGAAAATGGACAGGGAACACTGAAGCTTTCTTT	CASRKWTGNTEAFF
.	TRBV5-5	.	TRBJ2-1	TGTGCCAGCAGCTTGATCTATGAGCAGTTCTTC	CASSLIYEQFF
.	TRBV10-1	.	TRBJ1-1	TGCGCCAGCAGTCCGAGAACCGGGGTCACTGAAGCTTTCTTT	CASSPRTGVTEAFF
.	TRBV6-2/TRBV6-3	.	TRBJ2-5	TGTGCCAGCAGTCCACGGGGGGCGGGGGAGACCCAGTACTTC	CASSPRGAGETQYF
TRBD2	TRBV11-3	.	TRBJ2-3	TGTGCCAGCAGCCCAGGGCAGCGGGGGACTAGCACAGATACGCAGTATTTT	CASSPGQRGTSTDTQYF
.	TRBV28	.	TRBJ1-1	TGTGCCAGCAGTTTAGGCTTGAACACTGAAGCTTTCTTT	CASSLGLNTEAFF
TRBD1	TRBV2	.	TRBJ1-5	TGTGCCAGCAGCGAGACCGGGACAGGGGCAATTCAGCCCCAGCATTTT	CASSETGTGAIQPQHF
TRBD1	TRBV6-5	once	TRBJ1-2	TGTGCCAGCAGCTCGAGGGGACAGGCCACATATGGCTACACCTTC	CASSSRGQATYGYTF
TRBD2	TRBV28	.	TRBJ2-3	TGTGCCAGCAGTTCCCCTGCCGGGGGGGCCACAGATACGCAGTATTTT	CASSSPAGGATDTQYF
TRBD1	TRBV3-1/TRBV3-2	.	TRBJ1-5	TGTGCCAGCAGCCACGGGGACAGGGAAAGCAATCAGCCCCAGCATTTT	CASSHGDRESNQPQHF
TRBD1	TRBV5-3	.	TRBJ2-7	TGTGCCCCCCGCCCGGACAGGGGGCACTACGAGCAGTACTTC	CAPRPDRGHYEQYF
TRBD1	TRBV5-1	.	TRBJ2-6	TGCGCCAGCAGAAGAGAAACAGGGGCTGGGGCCAACGTCCTGACTTTC	CASRRETGAGANVLTF
.	TRBV6-5	.	TRBJ1-1	TGTGCCAGCAGCCTAACCATTGGGAACACTGAAGCTTTCTTT	CASSLTIGNTEAFF
TRBD1	TRBV18	.	TRBJ1-1	TGTGCCAGCTCACTACGACAGGGGGCGACTGAAGCTTTCTTT	CASSLRQGATEAFF
TRBD1	TRBV6-5	few	TRBJ1-6	TGTGCCAGCAGTTACCGGACAGGCTATAATTCACCCCTCCACTTT	CASSYRTGYNSPLHF
.	TRBV4-1	.	TRBJ2-2	TGCGCCAGCAGTCCTTTCCGGGGAATCACCGGGGAGCTGTTTTTT	CASSPFRGITGELFF
.	TRBV15	many	TRBJ2-7	TGTGCCACCAGCAGAGATTCGTACGAGCAGTACTTC	CATSRDSYEQYF
.	TRBV19	once	TRBJ1-4	TGTGCCAGTACCCCCTACCACCGGAGCTCGATTAATGAAAAACTGTTTTTT	CASTPYHRSSINEKLFF
.	TRBV28	few	TRBJ1-6	TGTGCCAGCAAGTACAGGGAATATTCACCCCTCCACTTT	CASKYREYSPLHF
.	TRBV7-9	.	TRBJ1-5	TGTGCCAGCAGCTTAGGTCTCAGCAATCAGCCCCAGCATTTT	CASSLGLSNQPQHF
TRBD1	TRBV19	.	TRBJ1-5	TGTGCCAGTAGTATCCACTATGGGACAGTGTATAGCAATCAGCCCCAGCATTTT	CASSIHYGTVYSNQPQHF
TRBD1	TRBV6-2/TRBV6-3	.	TRBJ1-1	TGTGCCAGCAGTGCTCGGACAGGGGTTTTGAACACTGAAGCTTTCTTT	CASSARTGVLNTEAFF
TRBD2	TRBV4-2	.	TRBJ2-3	TGTGCCAGCAGCCAAGGAGGGAGCGGGGGGAGCACAGATACGCAGTATTTT	CASSQGGSGGSTDTQYF
.	TRBV6-4	.	TRBJ2-7	TGTGCCAGGGCCGTCCTAGCCCACTACGAGCAGTACTTC	CARAVLAHYEQYF
.	TRBV18	.	TRBJ1-1	TGTGCCAGCTCACTTGCGAGGATGAACACTGAAGCTTTCTTT	CASSLARMNTEAFF
TRBD2	TRBV5-1	.	TRBJ2-1	TGCGCCAGCAGCTTCTCACTAGCGGGGGGGTACAATGAGCAGTTCTTC	CASSFSLAGGYNEQFF
.	TRBV18	.	TRBJ1-2	TGTGCCAGCTCACGGGCGTCCGTCGGCCCTTTTCCCGAGTACTATGGCTACACCTTC	CASSRASVGPFPEYYGYTF
TRBD1	TRBV6-4	few	TRBJ1-4	TGTGCCAGCAGAGAACAGGGGGCGAGAGGGAAACTGTTTTTT	CASREQGARGKLFF
.	TRBV3-1/TRBV3-2	once	TRBJ1-5	TGTGCCAGCAGCCGTACCCCAGGGGCTTGGCAGCCCCAGCATTTT	CASSRTPGAWQPQHF
.	TRBV6-6	.	TRBJ1-2	TGTGCCAGCAGTTACCAGGCCGGCAACTATGGCTACACCTTC	CASSYQAGNYGYTF
TRBD1	TRBV6-5	.	TRBJ1-6	TGTGCCAGCAGCTTAGACAGGGTTAATTCACCCCTCCACTTT	CASSLDRVNSPLHF
TRBD1	TRBV6-5	.	TRBJ2-3	TGTGCCTGCGTACAGGGGGTGAGCACAGATACGCAGTATTTT	CACVQGVSTDTQYF
TRBD1	TRBV4-2	.	TRBJ2-5	TGTGCCAGCAGCCAAGCCGCGGGGGGACAGGGGCAAGAGACCCAGTACTTC	CASSQAAGGQGQETQYF
.	TRBV6-1	.	TRBJ1-4	TGTGCCAGCAGTGAAGAGCAGGGTAGGGCAGAAAAACTGTTTTTT	CASSEEQGRAEKLFF
.	TRBV3-1/TRBV3-2	.	TRBJ1-6	TGTGCCAGCAGCCAAGATAGGGGCCGTTCCCTCCACTTT	CASSQDRGRSLHF
TRBD1	TRBV6-6	few	TRBJ1-6	TGTGCCAGCAGTTACTCCGAGACAGGGAAGGGGACACCCCTCCACTTT	CASSYSETGKGTPLHF
.	TRBV2	.	TRBJ1-3	TGTGCCAGCAGTGAACAGGGGCCAACTGGAAACACCATATATTTT	CASSEQGPTGNTIYF
.	TRBV12-3/TRBV12-4	.	TRBJ2-1	TGTGCCAGCAGCGGGATGGACGAGCAGTTCTTC	CASSGMDEQFF
TRBD1	TRBV9	.	TRBJ2-7	TGTGCCAGCAGCGTAGACCCCTCCGGGACAGGGGTGTACGAGCAGTACTTC	CASSVDPSGTGVYEQYF
.	TRBV14	once	TRBJ1-6	TGTGCCAGCAGCCAAGATACACAGGGTACCTCACCCCTCCACTTT	CASSQDTQGTSPLHF
TRBD1	TRBV2	.	TRBJ1-6	TGTGCCAGCAGAGTCACAGGGGAGCGGTCACCCCTCCACTTT	CASRVTGERSPLHF
.	TRBV5-4	.	TRBJ2-7	TGTGCCAGCAGCTTGGCCGCGTCTAGCCGCGAGCAGTACTTC	CASSLAASSREQYF
TRBD1	TRBV28	.	TRBJ1-5	TGTGCCAGCAGTGGACAGGGCTGGGATCAGCCCCAGCATTTT	CASSGQGWDQPQHF